Each of the 2 T cell receptor beta chains below was sequenced from the same sample in a study of cytomegalovirus exposure and HLA in healthy donors. PCR amplification relied on 60 Vbeta primers (plus 13 Jbeta primers). The method was immunoSEQ multiplex PCR; TCRdb's version includes in-frame clones alone and lacks a portion of them. The sample lists about 120,000 clones; 80% were seen once. The sample comprised PBMCs. These receptors originate from a male donor in good health and CMV-seronegative.

This clone appeared a few times. The chain uses TRBV5-5 and TRBJ2-5; 11 bases line up with TRBD2. This CDR3 contains 17 residues. After removal of 4 bases from V and 2 bases from J, the junction contained 10 bases not matched to a gene. Germline CDR1 SGHKS, CDR2 YYEKEE (reference sequence). CDR3 protein: CASSPRTSGYSQETQYF. The CDR3, as DNA: TGTGCCAGCAGCCCCCGGACTAGCGGGTACTCACAAGAGACCCAGTACTTC.

The J gene is TRBJ2-1, the V gene TRBV9; maybe TRBD1 (5 bases). CDR1 and CDR2 (germline): SGDLS, YYNGEE. This CDR3 has 14 residues. V was shortened by 4 bases and J by 3 bases, with 11 bases between the two germline ends. CDR3 sequence (DNA): TGTGCCAGCAGCTCCGACAGAAACTACAATGAGCAGTTCTTC. Its translation is CASSSDRNYNEQFF.